One and the same sample provided the 15 T cell receptor beta chains below, sequenced in a study of T cell repertoires in cytomegalovirus infection. TCRdb reanalysed the reads using MiXCR and keeps one entry per CDR3 protein. The sample carries more than 200,000 distinct CDR3 sequences, around 9% recorded once. Input material: PBMCs. These receptors were collected from a human donor in good health (CMV status not recorded). Some clones in this sample may be carry-over from other donors' samples.

The chain is built from TRBV20-1 and TRBJ2-3; D tentatively fits TRBD1 or TRBD2 (5 bases each). Germline-derived CDR1 and CDR2 are DFQATT and SNEGSKA (reference sequence). The CDR3 consists of 16 residues. V shed 0 bases and J shed 2 bases, with 15 bases lying between them. CDR3 sequence reads: CSARDMRGVPTDTQYF. The DNA of the CDR3 is TGCAGTGCTAGAGATATGAGGGGAGTACCCACAGATACGCAGTATTTT.

This clonotype was seen many times. The chain's CDR3 is CSVRRGDYEQYF. CDR3 DNA: TGCAGCGTTCGCAGGGGGGATTACGAGCAGTACTTC. The gene calls are TRBV29-1 and TRBJ2-7, with D possibly being TRBD1 (7 bases). Germline values: CDR1 SQVTM, CDR2 ANQGSEA. V was shortened by 5 bases and J by 4 bases, with 12 bases between the two germline ends. The CDR3 is made up of 12 amino acids.

The gene calls are TRBV6-2 or TRBV6-3 and TRBJ2-3; D may correspond to TRBD1 or TRBD2 (6 bases each). The CDR3 runs to 16 residues. Germline CDR1 is MNHEY and CDR2 is SVGEGT. The V and J ends lost 6 bases and 6 bases respectively, with 22 bases between them. This CDR3 is CASRTEVRGVSDTQYF. The DNA for the CDR3 is TGTGCCAGCAGAACGGAAGTTAGGGGGGTATCGGATACGCAGTATTTT.

This clonotype is medium-sized (0.01 to 0.1%). The chain employs TRBV7-2 and TRBJ1-1; tentative D call: TRBD1 (5 bases). Germline V gene lookup returns CDR1 SGHTA and CDR2 FQGNSA. This CDR3 is built from 12 residues. The V gene lost 5 bases and the J gene lost 8 bases, with 12 bases spanning the gap. CDR3 bases: TGTGCCAGCAGCCTCACAGGTTCAGAAGCTTTCTTT. Translation: CASSLTGSEAFF.

This clonotype was found many times. This chain links TRBV14 with TRBJ2-2; D gene ambiguous. Germline CDR1 reads SGHDN; CDR2 reads FVKESK. V was cut by 4 bases and J by 6 bases, with 9 bases left in between. The CDR3 is 13 residues long. The CDR3 protein is CASSRPWAGELFF. CDR3 DNA: TGTGCCAGCAGCCGCCCTTGGGCCGGGGAGCTGTTTTTT.

This clonotype turned up a few times. The gene calls are TRBV2 and TRBJ2-3; 7 bases line up with TRBD2. The length of the CDR3 is 13 residues. Germline-derived CDR1 and CDR2 are SNHLY and FYNNEI. After removal of 10 bases from V and 2 bases from J, the junction contained 6 bases not matched to a gene. The CDR3: CATRTRITDTQYF. CDR3 bases: TGTGCCACCCGGACTAGGATCACAGATACGCAGTATTTT.

The sample holds many counts of this clonotype. The V and J genes are TRBV7-2 and TRBJ2-7; D gene ambiguous. Germline-derived CDR1 and CDR2 are SGHTA and FQGNSA. The CDR3 is 12 amino acids. Trimming cost V 5 bases and J 0 bases, with 5 bases left between them. This chain's CDR3 is CASSVSSYEQYF. DNA for the CDR3: TGTGCCAGCAGCGTGAGCTCCTACGAGCAGTACTTC.

This clonotype was seen just once. The chain combines TRBV11-2 with TRBJ2-5; either TRBD1 or TRBD2 may fit D (5 bases each). Trimming pared 5 bases from V and 5 bases from J, leaving 27 bases between. The CDR3 has 18 amino acids. CDR1 and CDR2 from the germline V gene are SGHAT and FQNNGV. DNA of the CDR3: TGTGCCAGCAGCCCCCGCCTCGGGGCGGGCGGTTTGGGGGAGACCCAGTACTTC. Its translation: CASSPRLGAGGLGETQYF.

The chain is built from TRBV5-1 and TRBJ1-1, with D unresolved. The CDR3 is 15 amino acids. Trimming cost V 1 base and J 1 base, with 11 bases left between them. CDR1 SGHRS and CDR2 YFSETQ come from the germline V gene. CDR3 sequence reads: CASSLSQIQNTEAFF. The CDR3 DNA reads TGCGCCAGCAGCTTGAGCCAGATTCAGAACACTGAAGCTTTCTTT.

This clonotype has at least ten counts. The rearrangement joins TRBV11-3 to TRBJ2-1, with 10 bases fitting TRBD2. Trimming at V came to 0 bases and at J to 0 bases, leaving 11 bases not matched to a gene. Looked up from germline, CDR1 is SGHNT and CDR2 is YENEEA. This CDR3 comprises 20 residues. Here the CDR3 DNA reads TGTGCCAGCAGCTTAGATCCGCGTAAGCGGGGGGGGAGCTCCTACAATGAGCAGTTCTTC. Its protein is CASSLDPRKRGGSSYNEQFF.

There are a few counts of this clonotype. This rearrangement joins TRBV2 to TRBJ1-1, with no clear D. The germline gives CDR1 SNHLY, CDR2 FYNNEI. This CDR3 is built from 10 residues. V was shortened by 4 bases and J by 7 bases, with 4 bases between the two germline ends. The CDR3 sequence: CASSVFEAFF. As DNA, the CDR3 is TGTGCCAGCAGTGTCTTTGAAGCTTTCTTT.

This clonotype has a count of ten or more. The gene calls are TRBV7-2 and TRBJ1-2, with D tentatively TRBD1 (6 bases). Looked up from germline, CDR1 is SGHTA and CDR2 is FQGNSA. The CDR3 runs 15 residues. V dropped 4 bases and J dropped 4 bases, with 16 bases sitting between them. CDR3 sequence reads: CASSSPAGAGYGYTF. The DNA for the CDR3 is TGTGCCAGCAGCTCCCCCGCGGGGGCGGGCTATGGCTACACCTTC.

In its sample, this clonotype was seen many times. The rearrangement links TRBV28 to TRBJ1-2, with 7 nucleotides matching TRBD1. V trimming: 8 bases; J trimming: 4 bases; junction bases outside the gene matches: 13. This CDR3 has 15 residues. Germline CDR1 MDHEN, CDR2 SYDVKM. The CDR3 nucleotides are TGTGCCAGCCAGGGGGTGGGGGACCCCCCCTATGGCTACACCTTC. Amino acids: CASQGVGDPPYGYTF.

This clonotype came up many times. The rearrangement joins TRBV12-3 or TRBV12-4 to TRBJ1-1; no firm D call. V gave up 7 bases and J gave up 0 bases, with 12 bases separating them. The CDR3 contains 14 residues. The CDR3 bases are TGTGCCAGCATCCAGACGGCGATGAACACTGAAGCTTTCTTT. Protein sequence: CASIQTAMNTEAFF.

This clonotype was detected many times. The chain uses TRBV7-4 and TRBJ2-5, with 9 bases lining up with TRBD2. This CDR3 contains 16 residues. The germline V gene has CDR1 SGHVT and CDR2 SQSDAQ. V lost 3 bases, J lost 1 base, and 6 bases stayed unmatched. DNA of the CDR3: TGTGCCAGCAGCTTTCAGACTAGCGGTCTCCAAGAGACCCAGTACTTC. Translation gives CASSFQTSGLQETQYF.